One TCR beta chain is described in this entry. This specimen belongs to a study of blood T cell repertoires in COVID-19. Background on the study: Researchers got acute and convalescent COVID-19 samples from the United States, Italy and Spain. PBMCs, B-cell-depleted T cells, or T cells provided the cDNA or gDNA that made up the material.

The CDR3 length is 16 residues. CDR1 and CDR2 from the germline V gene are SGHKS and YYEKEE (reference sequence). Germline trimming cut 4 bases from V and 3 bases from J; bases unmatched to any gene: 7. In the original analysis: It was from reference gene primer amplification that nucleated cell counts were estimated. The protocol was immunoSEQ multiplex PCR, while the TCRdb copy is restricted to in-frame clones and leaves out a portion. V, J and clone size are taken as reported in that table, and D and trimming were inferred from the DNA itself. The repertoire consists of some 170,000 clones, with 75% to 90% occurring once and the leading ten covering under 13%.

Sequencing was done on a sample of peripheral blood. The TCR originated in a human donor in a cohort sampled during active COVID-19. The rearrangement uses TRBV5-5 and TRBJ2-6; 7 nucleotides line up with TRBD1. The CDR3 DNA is TGTGCCAGCAGCGCCGGGACAGCTCGTGGGGCCAACGTCCTGACTTTC. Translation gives CASSAGTARGANVLTF.